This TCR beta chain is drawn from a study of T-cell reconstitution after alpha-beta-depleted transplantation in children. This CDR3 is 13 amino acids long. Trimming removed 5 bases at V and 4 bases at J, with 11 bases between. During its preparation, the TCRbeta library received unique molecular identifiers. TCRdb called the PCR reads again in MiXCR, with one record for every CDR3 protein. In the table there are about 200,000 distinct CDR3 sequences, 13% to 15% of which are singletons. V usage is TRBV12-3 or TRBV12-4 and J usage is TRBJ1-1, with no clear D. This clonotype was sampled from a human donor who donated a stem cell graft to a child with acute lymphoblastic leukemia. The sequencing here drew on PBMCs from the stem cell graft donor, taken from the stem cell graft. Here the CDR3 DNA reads TGTGCCAGCAGTCGAAACCGAGGCACTGAAGCTTTCTTT. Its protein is CASSRNRGTEAFF.